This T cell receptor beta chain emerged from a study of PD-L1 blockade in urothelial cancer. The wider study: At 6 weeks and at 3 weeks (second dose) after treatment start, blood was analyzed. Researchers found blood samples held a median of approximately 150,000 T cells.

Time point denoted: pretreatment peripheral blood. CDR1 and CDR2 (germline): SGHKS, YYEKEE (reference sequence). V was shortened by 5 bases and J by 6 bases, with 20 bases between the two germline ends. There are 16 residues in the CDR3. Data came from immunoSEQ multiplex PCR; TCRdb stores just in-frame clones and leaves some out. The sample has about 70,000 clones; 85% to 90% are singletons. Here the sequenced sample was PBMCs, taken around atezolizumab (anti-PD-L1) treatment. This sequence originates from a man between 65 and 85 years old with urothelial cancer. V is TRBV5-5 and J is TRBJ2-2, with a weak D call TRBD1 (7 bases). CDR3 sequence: CASSPQGRLVPGELFF. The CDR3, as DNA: TGTGCCAGCAGTCCACAGGGGAGGCTAGTTCCCGGGGAGCTGTTTTTT.